What follows are 32 T cell receptor beta chains derived from one specimen sequenced in a study of CD8+ T cells in alopecia areata. Stated treatment: oral pan-JAK inhibitor, 5-10 mg twice daily. Extracted RNA was reverse transcribed into cDNA, the sequencing template. The assay was immunoSEQ multiplex PCR, and TCRdb's table has in-frame clones only and misses some. Among under 150,000 clones listed, 82% were seen once. The material sequenced was CD8+ T cells sorted from blood, taken at week 4, from a patient treated with tofacitinib. These TCRs come from a human donor with alopecia areata.

This CDR3 is CASSVGQGPRGETQYF. CDR3 sequence (DNA): TGCGCCAGCAGCGTGGGACAGGGTCCCCGTGGGGAGACCCAGTACTTC. V and J are TRBV5-1 and TRBJ2-5, with 9 bases lining up with TRBD1. The CDR3 is made up of 16 amino acids. From germline, CDR1 is SGHRS and CDR2 YFSETQ. With V trimmed by 4 bases and J by 5 bases, 12 bases remained unmatched.

V is TRBV2 and J is TRBJ2-7; D possibly matches TRBD1 or TRBD2 (5 bases each). This CDR3 is built from 16 residues. Trimming shortened V by 4 bases and J by 4 bases, and 20 bases separated the two germline ends. Germline V gives CDR1 SNHLY, CDR2 FYNNEI. For the CDR3, the DNA is TGTGCCAGCAGTGTCCCCCGGGGCAATTCGATGTACGAGCAGTACTTC. Its protein product is CASSVPRGNSMYEQYF.

Note on this clone: This CDR3 is also generated by other DNA sequences in the sample. The chain has TRBV29-1 and TRBJ2-7; weak D call: TRBD2 (5 bases). CDR1 SQVTM and CDR2 ANQGSEA come from the germline V gene. The CDR3 consists of 12 residues. V lost 8 bases and J 4 bases, leaving 15 bases between the germline ends. The CDR3 DNA sequence: TGCAGCACGACCACGTCGGGGTACGAGCAGTACTTC. It is translated as CSTTTSGYEQYF.

About this clone: The same CDR3 also results from other DNA sequences found in this sample. The rearrangement links TRBV6-1 to TRBJ2-7; D is uncertain. V lost 2 bases and J lost 4, with 6 bases in between. Per the germline V gene, CDR1 is MNHNS and CDR2 is SASEGT. CDR3 size: 12 residues. CDR3 nucleotides: TGTGCCAGCAGTGAAAGAGGTTACGAGCAGTACTTC. Translating gives CASSERGYEQYF.

This chain joins TRBV4-1 and TRBJ2-1; perhaps TRBD2 as D (6 bases). Germline CDR1 and CDR2: MGHRA and YSYEKL. The CDR3 is 11 amino acids. V lost 5 bases to trimming and J lost 12 bases, with 11 bases between them. The CDR3, as DNA: TGCGCCAGCAGCTCCCTGGGGGGGCAGTTCTTC. Translating it yields CASSSLGGQFF.

The V and J genes are TRBV30 and TRBJ1-3; D gene uncertain. The CDR3 contains 13 residues. Trimming pared 2 bases from V and 3 bases from J, leaving 8 bases between. The germline CDR1 and CDR2 sequences are GTSNPN and SVGIG (reference sequence). The CDR3 sequence: CAWSRDNGNTIYF. The DNA for the CDR3 is TGTGCCTGGAGTAGGGATAATGGAAACACCATATATTTT. Looking up the rest from reference TRBV30 and TRBJ1-3 gives the full variable domain: SQTIHQWPATLVQPVGSPLSLECTVEGTSNPNLYWYRQAAGRGLQLLFYSVGIGQISSEVPQNLSASRPQDRQFILSSKKLLLSDSGFYLCAWSRDNGNTIYFGEGSWLTVV.

The CDR3 loop is CASSLNWDTIYF. The CDR3 DNA reads TGTGCCAGCAGCCTAAACTGGGACACCATATATTTT. The chain couples TRBV11-2 to TRBJ1-3; D not resolved. V lost 5 bases, J lost 8 bases, and 10 bases lay in between. This CDR3 has 12 amino acids. The V gene's germline CDR1 is SGHAT and CDR2 FQNNGV. Drawing the rest from reference TRBV11-2 and TRBJ1-3, the complete variable domain is EAGVAQSPRYKIIEKRQSVAFWCNPISGHATLYWYQQILGQGPKLLIQFQNNGVVDDSQLPKDRFSAERLKGVDSTLKIQPAKLEDSAVYLCASSLNWDTIYFGEGSWLTVV.

This clone was observed once. The chain carries TRBV2 and TRBJ1-5, with TRBD1 identical over 10 bases. This CDR3 contains 16 residues. The junction had 7 bases not matched to a gene; V was cut back by 6 bases and J by 2 bases. Per the germline V gene, CDR1 is SNHLY and CDR2 is FYNNEI. The CDR3 here is CASRDRGRWGNQPQHF. The CDR3 nucleotides are TGTGCCAGCAGGGACAGGGGGAGGTGGGGCAATCAGCCCCAGCATTTT.

In its sample, this clone was seen once. The chain carries TRBV7-6 and TRBJ2-7; 8 bases align to TRBD1. The CDR3 loop spans 15 amino acids. J lost 5 bases, V lost 5 bases, and 11 bases had no gene match. Germline CDR1 reads SGHVS; CDR2 reads FNYEAQ. The CDR3 protein is CASSRRQGQSDEQYF. DNA for the CDR3: TGTGCCAGCAGCCGAAGACAGGGGCAGTCCGACGAGCAGTACTTC. The full variable domain, with the rest looked up from reference TRBV7-6 and TRBJ2-7, is GAGVSQSPRYKVTKRGQDVALRCDPISGHVSLYWYRQALGQGPEFLTYFNYEAQQDKSGLPNDRFSAERPEGSISTLTIQRTEQRDSAMYRCASSRRQGQSDEQYFGPGTRLTVT.

This chain uses TRBV5-6 with TRBJ2-7, with TRBD1 identical over 10 bases. Per germline, CDR1 SGHDT and CDR2 YYEEEE. The CDR3 is made up of 14 amino acids. Trimming took 4 bases from V and 4 from J; bases not matched to a gene: 5. In DNA, the CDR3 is TGTGCCAGCAGCGTTGGGACAGGGGCTTACGAGCAGTACTTC. Its translation is CASSVGTGAYEQYF.

The chain joins TRBV11-3 to TRBJ2-3; 13 nucleotides match TRBD2. The CDR3 consists of 19 residues. Germline V gene sequence: CDR1 SGHNT, CDR2 YENEEA. V shed 5 bases, J shed 7 bases, and the junction held 18 bases outside the gene matches. The CDR3: CASSPGQTPTSGGRYTQYF. Here the CDR3 DNA reads TGTGCCAGCAGCCCAGGACAGACCCCGACTAGCGGGGGGAGGTATACGCAGTATTTT. Supplemented by reference TRBV11-3 and TRBJ2-3, the full variable domain reads EAGVVQSPRYKIIEKKQPVAFWCNPISGHNTLYWYLQNLGQGPELLIRYENEEAVDDSQLPKDRFSAERLKGVDSTLKIQPAELGDSAVYLCASSPGQTPTSGGRYTQYFGPGTRLTVL.

The gene calls are TRBV29-1 and TRBJ2-3, with 12 bases that match TRBD2. The germline gives CDR1 SQVTM, CDR2 ANQGSEA. CDR3 size: 15 residues. V trimming: 3 bases; J trimming: 7 bases; junction bases outside the gene matches: 8. The CDR3 here is CSVEIPGLAGNTQYF. In DNA, the CDR3 is TGCAGCGTTGAGATTCCGGGACTAGCGGGTAATACGCAGTATTTT.

In its sample, this clone was seen once. The chain carries TRBV27 and TRBJ2-7; 9 nucleotides align to TRBD1. Germline CDR1 and CDR2: MNHEY and SMNVEV (reference sequence). Trimming at V came to 8 bases and at J to 2 bases, leaving 10 bases not matched to a gene. CDR3 length: 15 amino acids. The CDR3 sequence: CASGKGQGRPYEQYF. CDR3 sequence (DNA): TGTGCCAGCGGTAAGGGACAGGGCCGACCCTACGAGCAGTACTTC.

The genes are TRBV23-1 and TRBJ2-7; TRBD1 aligns across 9 bases. TRBV23-1 is an ORF for which the function is uncertain. V lost 0 bases and J lost 1; bases outside the gene matches: 4. The CDR3 sequence is 16 residues long. The CDR3 is CASSQSPGQGSYEQYF. CDR3 sequence (DNA): TGCGCCAGCAGTCAATCACCGGGACAGGGTTCCTACGAGCAGTACTTC.

The rearrangement joins TRBV7-2 to TRBJ2-1; TRBD1 agrees at 7 bases. V lost 8 bases, J lost 10 bases, and 8 bases stayed unmatched. The V gene's germline CDR1 is SGHTA and CDR2 FQGNSA. There are 12 residues in the CDR3. The CDR3 DNA reads TGTGCCAGCGGACAGGCCCGCGGGGAGCAGTTCTTC. Its translation: CASGQARGEQFF. Full variable domain (missing parts from reference TRBV7-2 and TRBJ2-1): GAGVSQSPSNKVTEKGKDVELRCDPISGHTALYWYRQSLGQGLEFLIYFQGNSAPDKSGLPSDRFSAERTGGSVSTLTIQRTQQEDSAVYLCASGQARGEQFFGPGTRLTVL.

V and J are TRBV5-1 and TRBJ1-1; 9 positions match TRBD1. The CDR3 length is 16 residues. V shed 4 bases and J 0 bases; nucleotides not matched to a gene: 7. The germline V gene encodes CDR1 SGHRS and CDR2 YFSETQ. The CDR3 region is CASSRGGQGMNTEAFF. Written as DNA, the CDR3 is TGCGCCAGCAGCCGTGGGGGACAGGGCATGAACACTGAAGCTTTCTTT.

This sequence joins TRBV30 and TRBJ1-3; no clear D. Trimming cost V 5 bases and J 0 bases, with 5 bases left between them. CDR3 length: 12 amino acids. CDR1 and CDR2 from the germline V gene are GTSNPN and SVGIG (reference sequence). The CDR3 nucleotides are TGTGCCTGGGGGTACTCTGGAAACACCATATATTTT. This encodes CAWGYSGNTIYF. Supplemented by reference TRBV30 and TRBJ1-3, the full variable domain reads SQTIHQWPATLVQPVGSPLSLECTVEGTSNPNLYWYRQAAGRGLQLLFYSVGIGQISSEVPQNLSASRPQDRQFILSSKKLLLSDSGFYLCAWGYSGNTIYFGEGSWLTVV.

This chain uses TRBV11-2 with TRBJ2-3; D perhaps matches TRBD1 (6 bases). This CDR3 region has 14 residues. CDR1 is SGHAT, CDR2 FQNNGV, per germline. V dropped 0 bases and J dropped 6 bases, with 10 bases sitting between them. CDR3 in amino acids: CASSLDPQGDTQYF. The CDR3 DNA follows: TGTGCCAGCAGCTTAGACCCACAGGGCGATACGCAGTATTTT.

V gene TRBV7-9 combines with J gene TRBJ2-7, with 7 bases fitting TRBD1. Trimming removed 2 bases from V and 6 bases from J; junction bases left unmatched: 13. Germline V gives CDR1 SEHNR, CDR2 FQNEAQ (reference sequence). CDR3 length: 16 residues. As DNA, the CDR3 is TGTGCCAGCAGCTTACCGAGGACAGGATATTGGTCCGAGCAGTACTTC. Its protein product is CASSLPRTGYWSEQYF. Supplemented by reference TRBV7-9 and TRBJ2-7, the full variable domain reads DTGVSQNPRHKITKRGQNVTFRCDPISEHNRLYWYRQTLGQGPEFLTYFQNEAQLEKSRLLSDRFSAERPKGSFSTLEIQRTEQGDSAMYLCASSLPRTGYWSEQYFGPGTRLTVT.

The V call is TRBV7-9, the J call TRBJ1-1; tentatively, D is TRBD1 (6 bases). Between the trimmed V and J ends, which lost 7 bases and 4 bases, there was a span of 16 bases. The CDR3 contains 14 residues. Looked up from germline, CDR1 is SEHNR and CDR2 is FQNEAQ (reference sequence). In DNA form, the CDR3 reads TGTGCCAGCACCCCCCACGGGGGCAGCACTGAAGCTTTCTTT. Encoded protein: CASTPHGGSTEAFF.

This clone was picked up one time. The genes are TRBV12-5 and TRBJ2-1; 11 nucleotides align to TRBD2. There are 14 residues in the CDR3. Germline V CDR1 and CDR2: LGHNT, FRNRAP. V dropped 6 bases and J dropped 7; count of bases not matched to a gene: 5. CDR3 bases: TGTGCTAGTGGCCAAGGGACTAGCGGAAATGAGCAGTTCTTC. It specifies CASGQGTSGNEQFF.

The gene calls are TRBV5-6 and TRBJ1-1; D uncertain. Germline V gene sequence: CDR1 SGHDT, CDR2 YYEEEE. V shed 1 base and J shed 4 bases, with 8 bases lying between them. This CDR3 is 13 amino acids long. The CDR3 is CASSLWVPTEAFF. The CDR3 DNA reads TGTGCCAGCAGCTTGTGGGTTCCCACTGAAGCTTTCTTT.

The rearrangement uses TRBV14 and TRBJ2-6; D is unclear. V dropped 4 bases and J dropped 3 bases, with 10 bases sitting between them. The germline V gene has CDR1 SGHDN and CDR2 FVKESK. The length of the CDR3 is 15 residues. DNA for the CDR3: TGTGCCAGCAGCCGCCGGCTTAGTGGGGCCAACGTCCTGACTTTC. Its protein is CASSRRLSGANVLTF.

V usage is TRBV2 and J usage is TRBJ2-7, with D uncertain. Germline V lookup: CDR1 SNHLY, CDR2 FYNNEI. The V end lost 3 bases, the J end lost 2 bases, and 14 bases lay between the germline ends. The CDR3 consists of 15 residues. The CDR3 sequence: CASSEVAQETYEQYF. CDR3 coding DNA: TGTGCCAGCAGTGAGGTAGCCCAGGAAACCTACGAGCAGTACTTC.

This CDR3 is CASREDRASYEQYF. The CDR3 bases are TGTGCCAGTAGAGAGGACAGGGCCTCCTACGAGCAGTACTTC. The gene calls are TRBV19 and TRBJ2-7; 8 positions agree with TRBD1. Unmatched junction bases numbered 4, after V lost 6 bases and J lost 0 bases. The CDR3 is made up of 14 amino acids. Germline V gives CDR1 LNHDA, CDR2 SQIVND (reference sequence).

The V gene is TRBV5-1, the J gene TRBJ2-2; 10 bases are a match to TRBD2. With V trimmed by 0 bases and J by 0 bases, 11 bases remained unmatched. Germline V gene sequence: CDR1 SGHRS, CDR2 YFSETQ. The CDR3 is made up of 20 amino acids. This chain's CDR3 is CASSLEFGATSGANTGELFF. In nucleotides, the CDR3 is TGCGCCAGCAGCTTGGAATTCGGGGCCACTAGCGGGGCGAACACCGGGGAGCTGTTTTTT.

V and J are TRBV2 and TRBJ1-5, with 9 bases fitting TRBD1. CDR1 SNHLY and CDR2 FYNNEI come from the germline V gene. The CDR3 is made up of 14 amino acids. V lost 9 bases to trimming and J lost 6 bases; unmatched junction nucleotides: 9. The CDR3 is CARSGTGNSQPQHF. For the CDR3, the DNA is TGTGCCAGATCCGGGACAGGGAATAGTCAGCCCCAGCATTTT.

This sequence joins TRBV29-1 and TRBJ1-1; D ambiguous. V lost 8 bases and J lost 4, with 11 bases in between. Germline lookup yields CDR1 SQVTM and CDR2 ANQGSEA. This CDR3 region has 11 residues. In nucleotides, the CDR3 is TGCAGCATACACCTCTTCACTGAAGCTTTCTTT. The encoded protein is CSIHLFTEAFF.

This rearrangement joins TRBV5-8 to TRBJ2-3; D may be TRBD1 (6 bases). This CDR3 is 15 amino acids long. Germline V gene lookup returns CDR1 SGHTS and CDR2 YDEGEE. V shed 4 bases and J shed 2 bases, with 14 bases lying between them. The CDR3 coding sequence is TGTGCCAGCAGCCCGCTGGACAGCCACACAGATACGCAGTATTTT. Translation: CASSPLDSHTDTQYF.

The genes are TRBV4-3 and TRBJ1-5, with a weak D call TRBD1 (6 bases). The V gene's germline CDR1 is LGHNA and CDR2 YSLEER. V lost 3 bases, J lost 0 bases, and 9 bases lay in between. This CDR3 spans 15 amino acids. The DNA of the CDR3 is TGCGCCAGCAGCCACAGGGGATATAGCAATCAGCCCCAGCATTTT. This codes for CASSHRGYSNQPQHF.

This chain links TRBV21-1 with TRBJ2-5; TRBD1 reflects the table's D call only, with no check against the DNA. TRBV21-1 constitutes a pseudogene. The CDR3 has 13 amino acids. This chain's CDR3 is CASSKGQEETQYF. The CDR3 DNA follows: TGTGCCAGCAGCAAGGGACAGGAAGAGACCCAGTACTTC.

This chain uses TRBV5-4 with TRBJ1-1, with TRBD1 matching over 7 bases. Germline V gene sequence: CDR1 SGHNT, CDR2 YYREEE (reference sequence). The CDR3 has 14 amino acids. V lost 4 bases, J lost 4 bases, and 7 bases stayed unmatched. The CDR3 loop reads CASSPTRGPTEAFF. In DNA form, the CDR3 reads TGTGCCAGCAGCCCGACGAGGGGGCCCACTGAAGCTTTCTTT.